The entry below gives a single TCR beta chain sequence along with its context. Between about 19,000 and 1,100,000 sorted cells, with 10%, 30% or 50% RNA, yielded naive CD8 libraries. When naive CD8 T cells were sorted, they were gated as CD8+CD4-CCR7+CD45RA+. This entry comes from a study of molecular identifiers for immune sequencing clone quantification. Via MiXCR, TCRdb re-called the PCR reads, giving one row per CDR3 protein. The sample has about 640,000 distinct CDR3 sequences, 20% seen once. Material: naive CD8+ T cells from blood, with Jurkat cell RNA spiked in. Subset defined: FACS-sorted CD8+CD4-CCR7+CD45RA+ naive T cells. This clonotype was sampled from a human donor in good health. Some libraries in this study had Jurkat cell RNA spiked in.

CDR3 bases: TGTGCCACCAGCACCCGGACAGGCACTGAAGCTTTCTTT. As protein: CATSTRTGTEAFF. The J gene is TRBJ1-1, the V gene TRBV15; 7 nucleotides line up with TRBD1. Germline V gene sequence: CDR1 LNHNV, CDR2 YYDKDF (reference sequence). The CDR3 sequence is 13 residues long. J gave up 4 bases and V 4 bases, and 3 bases lay outside the gene matches.